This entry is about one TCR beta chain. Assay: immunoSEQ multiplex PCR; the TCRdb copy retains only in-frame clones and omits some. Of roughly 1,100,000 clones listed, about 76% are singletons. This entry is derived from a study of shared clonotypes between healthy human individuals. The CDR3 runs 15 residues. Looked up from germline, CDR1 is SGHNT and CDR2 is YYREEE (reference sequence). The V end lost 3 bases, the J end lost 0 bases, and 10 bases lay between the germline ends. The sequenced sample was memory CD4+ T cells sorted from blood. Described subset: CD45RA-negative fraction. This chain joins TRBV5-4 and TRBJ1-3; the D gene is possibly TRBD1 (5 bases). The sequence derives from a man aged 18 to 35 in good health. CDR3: CASSYEGYSGNTIYF. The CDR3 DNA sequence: TGTGCCAGCAGCTATGAGGGGTACTCTGGAAACACCATATATTTT.